The T cell receptor (beta chain) described here comes from a study of blood T cell repertoires in COVID-19 (TCRdb year 2020). For context, the study as a whole: The collaborator samples originated in the United States, Italy and Spain and spanned the acute and convalescent phases of COVID-19. The prospective study material was composed of cDNA or gDNA derived from T cells, B-cell-depleted T cells, or PBMCs. The dataset comprised deeply sampled blood TCRbeta repertoires from subjects exposed to, actively infected with, or recovered from COVID-19. The repertoires were released in a freely available public database intended as a resource for research on the immune response to SARS-CoV-2. The samples were drawn from the first 160 participants of the ongoing ImmuneRACE study and from 1,254 subjects provided by 6 global collaborators. Sample metadata almost always included a de-identified subject ID, COVID-19 status, age in years and sex. Where available, HLA class I and class II types were taken from metadata supplied by the sample provider and were not determined by assay-based typing. Here is what the overall study found, with its caveats: The amount of clinical and demographic metadata varied by source and participant and was provided uncurated.

This clone occurred a few times. It has no known antigen specificity. Per-base quality was not reported, and no clone a single base away is much larger than it. TCRbeta CDR3 regions were amplified from genomic DNA by means of the immunoSEQ Assay, a bias-controlled multiplex PCR. Concerning the study's data processing: The number of nucleated cells in each sample was estimated from the amplification of reference gene primers within the assay. To quantify the absolute abundance of each unique TCRbeta CDR3 rearrangement, sequence reads were collapsed and filtered. Productive Simpson clonality was computed per sample as the square root of Simpson's diversity index over productive rearrangements. TCRdb carries this immuneACCESS record with in-frame sequences only. Its versions omit some clonotypes, under half of them owing to an unresolved V gene in the studies checked, with the rest unexplained. D and trimming come from the DNA, and the V and J calls and clone size come from that table. The table for this sample lists 60,000 to 75,000 clones; 70% to 80% of them were counted only once. The ten largest clones take up about 47% of the sample.

Whole blood was collected in K2EDTA tubes by collaborating institutions according to the institutions' own protocols. For TCRbeta analysis, collaborators shipped samples as frozen whole blood, isolated PBMCs, or DNA extracted from either of those sample types. The CDR1 and CDR2 encoded by the germline V gene are SGHDT and YYEEEE. Inclusive of the bounding cysteine and phenylalanine, the CDR3 is 12 residues long. The retained sequence is limited to the CDR3, 36 bases, with the frame set at the first base. Between the V and J ends, shortened by 1 base and 7 bases respectively, the junction contains 5 bases.

The chain joins TRBV5-6 to TRBJ2-2; the D gene lacks a confident call. This receptor was identified in a woman of 80 years or more with acute or convalescent COVID-19. The sample consisted of peripheral blood. DNA sequence: TGTGCCAGCAGCTTGCTCGGCGGGGAGCTGTTTTTT. Its coded protein is CASSLLGGELFF. Joined to the reference TRBV5-6 and TRBJ2-2 proteins, this CDR3 gives the full variable domain: DAGVTQSPTHLIKTRGQQVTLRCSPKSGHDTVSWYQQALGQGPQFIFQYYEEEERQRGNFPDRFSGHQFPNYSSELNVNALLLGDSALYLCASSLLGGELFFGEGSRLTVL.